These T cell receptor beta chains were read from a single sample in a study of patients and donors after allogeneic stem cell transplantation. TCRdb reprocessed the RT-PCR reads with MiXCR, giving one entry per CDR3 protein. The sample shows 410,000 or so distinct CDR3 sequences, under 20% of them seen only once. What was sequenced was blood, either unsorted or a sorted T cell fraction (not recorded which). The receptors stem from a human donor who was either an allogeneic HSCT recipient or a stem cell or donor lymphocyte infusion donor (not recorded which). It is not recorded whose cells these are; they may come from a transplant donor. The conserved cysteine and the conserved F or W are not part of the CDR3 here.

v_call	cdr3_length	j_call	cdr3_aa
TRBV4-3	12	TRBJ1-1	ASSQDAGGLEAF
TRBV30	11	TRBJ1-5	AWSAGVGQPQH
TRBV4-1	12	TRBJ2-3	ASSQVSITDTQY
TRBV2	10	TRBJ2-7	AAEGLADEQY
TRBV7-3	13	TRBJ2-3	ASSLSGGRTDTQY
TRBV11-3	14	TRBJ2-1	ASSPRTSRSYNEQF
TRBV5-8	13	TRBJ1-2	ASGLGPPRGYGYT
TRBV12-3/TRBV12-4	13	TRBJ1-2	ASSFVWESTYGYT
TRBV20-1	9	TRBJ2-1	SATVVNEQF
TRBV4-1	11	TRBJ1-2	ASSQVAAGGYT
TRBV4-3	13	TRBJ1-2	ASSQESLRGYGYT
TRBV15	15	TRBJ2-6	ATSRDQRISGANVLT
TRBV7-3	11	TRBJ2-1	ASSLSSGAEQF
TRBV28	10	TRBJ2-5	ASNSGAETQY
TRBV7-9	15	TRBJ2-7	ASSSGTGHLVGYEQY
TRBV21-1	15	TRBJ2-7	ASEALPASGETYEQY
TRBV12-3/TRBV12-4	9	TRBJ2-2	ASLNTGELF
TRBV18	13	TRBJ2-7	ASSQGMSRGNEQY
TRBV24-1	9	TRBJ1-2	ATSDLRGYT
TRBV25-1	11	TRBJ1-2	ASSAEGTRGYT
TRBV27	13	TRBJ2-7	ASSFRGAESYEQY
TRBV19	12	TRBJ2-1	ASTPGQTYNEQF
TRBV10-3	12	TRBJ2-1	AITPDLIYNEQF
TRBV5-8	13	TRBJ1-5	ASSFLWTVYQPQH
TRBV11-2	13	TRBJ1-6	ASSSSGSYNSPLH
TRBV20-1	12	TRBJ2-3	SADPGAGADTQY
TRBV20-1	11	TRBJ2-7	SAPGQGRDEQY
TRBV25-1	12	TRBJ2-7	ASSPTGATYEQY
TRBV7-2	12	TRBJ2-2	ASSPWLDTGELF
TRBV29-1	9	TRBJ2-1	SVEGRNEQF
TRBV4-2	12	TRBJ1-6	ASSRVGVDSPLH
TRBV18	13	TRBJ2-3	ASSTLAPSTDTQY
TRBV20-1	12	TRBJ2-7	SARDLGLAPEQY
TRBV2	12	TRBJ2-7	ASRLAGNMDEQY
TRBV4-2	13	TRBJ2-5	ASSHSQGSVETQY
TRBV12-3/TRBV12-4	12	TRBJ1-2	ASSRGGVSYGYT
TRBV5-1	12	TRBJ2-3	ASSSAGGEDTQY
TRBV12-3/TRBV12-4	15	TRBJ2-3	ASSFFGGLLGNDTQY
TRBV20-1	12	TRBJ2-3	SARGLAGRDTQY
TRBV19	16	TRBJ2-6	ASSIRDSFFSGANVLT
TRBV5-1	10	TRBJ2-7	ASSYAGGEQY
TRBV14	13	TRBJ1-1	ASSQSVLMNTEAF
TRBV19	13	TRBJ2-2	ASSRGVGSTGELF
TRBV5-1	15	TRBJ2-2	ASSLKAGGLNTGELF
TRBV20-1	13	TRBJ2-4	SARGQQLAKNIQY
TRBV5-1	14	TRBJ2-3	ASSWGLAASTDTQY
TRBV11-3	13	TRBJ2-1	ASSLGTRNHNEQF
TRBV20-1	10	TRBJ2-7	SANRDPYEQY
TRBV2	12	TRBJ2-1	ATLPGVSYNEQF
TRBV5-1	13	TRBJ2-1	ASSLDARDYNEQF
TRBV29-1	9	TRBJ1-2	SVTRGGGYT
TRBV25-1	10	TRBJ1-2	ASRQDRAGYT
TRBV5-1	13	TRBJ2-7	ASSSHRDRSYEQY